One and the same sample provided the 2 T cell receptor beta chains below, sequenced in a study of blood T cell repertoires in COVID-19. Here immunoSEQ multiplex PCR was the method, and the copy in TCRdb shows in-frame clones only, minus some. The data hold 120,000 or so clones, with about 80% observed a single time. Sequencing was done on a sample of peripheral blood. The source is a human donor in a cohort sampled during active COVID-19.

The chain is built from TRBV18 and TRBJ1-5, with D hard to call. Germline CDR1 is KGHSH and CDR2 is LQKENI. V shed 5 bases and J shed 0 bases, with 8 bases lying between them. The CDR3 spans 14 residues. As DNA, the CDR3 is TGTGCCAGCTCAACAGCTTATAGCAATCAGCCCCAGCATTTT. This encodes CASSTAYSNQPQHF.

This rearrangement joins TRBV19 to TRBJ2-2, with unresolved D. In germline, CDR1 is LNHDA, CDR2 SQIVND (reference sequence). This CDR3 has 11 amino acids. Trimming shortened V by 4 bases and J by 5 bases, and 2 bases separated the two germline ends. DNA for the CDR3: TGTGCCAGTAGTACTACCGGGGAGCTGTTTTTT. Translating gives CASSTTGELFF.